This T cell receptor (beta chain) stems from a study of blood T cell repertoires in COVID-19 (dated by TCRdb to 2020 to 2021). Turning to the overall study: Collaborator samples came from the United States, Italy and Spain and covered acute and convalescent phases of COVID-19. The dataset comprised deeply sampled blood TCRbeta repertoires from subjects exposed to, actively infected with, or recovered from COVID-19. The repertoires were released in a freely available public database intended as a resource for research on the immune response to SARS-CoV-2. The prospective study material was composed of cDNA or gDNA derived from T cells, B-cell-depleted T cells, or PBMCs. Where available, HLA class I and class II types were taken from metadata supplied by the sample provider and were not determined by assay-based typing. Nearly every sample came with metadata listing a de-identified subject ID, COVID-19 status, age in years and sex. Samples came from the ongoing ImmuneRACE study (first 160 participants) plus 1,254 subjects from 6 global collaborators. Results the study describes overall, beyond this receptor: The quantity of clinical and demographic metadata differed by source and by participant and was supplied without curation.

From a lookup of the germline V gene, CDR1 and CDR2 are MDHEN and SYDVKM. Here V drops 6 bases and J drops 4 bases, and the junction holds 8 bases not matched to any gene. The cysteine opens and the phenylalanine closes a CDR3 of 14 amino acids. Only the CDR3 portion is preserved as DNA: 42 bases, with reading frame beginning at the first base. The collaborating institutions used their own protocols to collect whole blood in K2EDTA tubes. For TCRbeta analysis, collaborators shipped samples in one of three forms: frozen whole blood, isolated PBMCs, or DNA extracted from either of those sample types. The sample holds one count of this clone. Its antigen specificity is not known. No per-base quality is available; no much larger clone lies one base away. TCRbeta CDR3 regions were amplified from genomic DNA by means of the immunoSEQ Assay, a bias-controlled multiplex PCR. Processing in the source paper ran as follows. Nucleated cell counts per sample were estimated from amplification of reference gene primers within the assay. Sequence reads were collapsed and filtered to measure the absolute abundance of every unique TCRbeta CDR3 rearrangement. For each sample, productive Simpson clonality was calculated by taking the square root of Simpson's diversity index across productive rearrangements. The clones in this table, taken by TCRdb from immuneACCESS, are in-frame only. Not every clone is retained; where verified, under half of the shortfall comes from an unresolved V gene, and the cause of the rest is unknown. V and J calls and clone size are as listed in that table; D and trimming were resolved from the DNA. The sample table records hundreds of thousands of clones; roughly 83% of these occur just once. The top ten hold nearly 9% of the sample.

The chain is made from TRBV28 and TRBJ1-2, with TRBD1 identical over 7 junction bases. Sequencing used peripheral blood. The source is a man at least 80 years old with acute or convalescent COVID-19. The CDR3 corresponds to CASRLQGKAYGYTF. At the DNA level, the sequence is TGTGCCAGCAGGCTACAGGGGAAGGCCTATGGCTACACCTTC.